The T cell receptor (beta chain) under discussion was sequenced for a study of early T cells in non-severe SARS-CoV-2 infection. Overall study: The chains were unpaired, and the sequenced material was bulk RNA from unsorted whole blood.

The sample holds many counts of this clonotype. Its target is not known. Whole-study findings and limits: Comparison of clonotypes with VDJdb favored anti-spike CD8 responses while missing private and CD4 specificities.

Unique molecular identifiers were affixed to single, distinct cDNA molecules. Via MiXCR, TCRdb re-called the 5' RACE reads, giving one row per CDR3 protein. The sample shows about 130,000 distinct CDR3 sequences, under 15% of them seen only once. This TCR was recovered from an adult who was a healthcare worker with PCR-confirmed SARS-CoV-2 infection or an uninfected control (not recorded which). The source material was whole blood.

In DNA form, the CDR3 reads TGTGCCAGTAGTACCCACAGTAGCAATCAGCCCCAGCATTTT. Protein: CASSTHSSNQPQHF. The chain carries TRBV19 and TRBJ1-5; unclear D gene. CDR1 and CDR2 (germline): LNHDA, SQIVND (reference sequence). This CDR3 has 14 residues. V shed 4 bases and J shed 0 bases, with 7 bases lying between them.